This T cell receptor (beta chain) was sequenced during a study of molecular identifiers for immune sequencing clone quantification. Overall study context: Across replicate runs, RNA obtained from approximately 20,000 or 100,000 naive CD8 cells was divided into five, with four undergoing sequencing.

This clonotype was seen ten or more times. CDR3 length equals 16 residues. Germline loops: CDR1 LGHNA, CDR2 YNFKEQ. The V gene end was trimmed by 1 base and the J gene end by 2 bases; junction bases not matched to a gene: 5. Methods described previously, with TCR primers listed, were used for bulk TCR libraries. From the PCR reads, TCRdb called clonotypes with MiXCR, one entry per CDR3 protein. The sample has about 640,000 distinct CDR3 sequences; nearly 20% are singletons. This sequence originates from a human donor in good health. Some libraries in this study had Jurkat cell RNA spiked in. Sequencing was done on a sample of naive CD8+ T cells from blood, with Jurkat cell RNA spiked in. Subset indicated: FACS-sorted CD8+CD4-CCR7+CD45RA+ naive T cells. The chain joins TRBV4-2 to TRBJ1-5; 7 positions agree with TRBD1. The CDR3 region is CASSQVQGDGNQPQHF. CDR3 in DNA: TGTGCCAGCAGCCAAGTTCAGGGGGACGGCAATCAGCCCCAGCATTTT.